The clone carrying this TCR beta chain has a handful of counts. Its target is unknown. This sample is drawn from a study of T cell repertoires in cytomegalovirus infection. On the study more broadly: It was recently identified HLA-C-restricted and well-studied HLA-B-restricted CMV epitopes that the study used. TCR beta signatures that were public indicated CMV infection and matching HLA type. Study-wide points: CMV carriers having the relevant HLA were flagged by cumulative public TCR beta family frequency. The ex vivo response showed dominance by HLA-C-restricted CMV-specific TCR beta clonotypes.

Each CDR3 protein gets one entry after TCRdb re-called the reads with MiXCR. Here the sample spans 450,000 to 550,000 distinct CDR3 sequences, roughly 42% being singletons. Germline CDR1 reads SGHTA; CDR2 reads FQGNSA. J gave up 0 bases and V 3 bases, and 26 bases lay outside the gene matches. This CDR3 is 22 amino acids long. The sample here was cultured PBMCs, taken from culture after CMV antigen stimulation. This receptor was obtained from a human donor in good health (CMV status not recorded). Some clones in this sample may be carry-over from other donors' samples. The chain couples TRBV7-2 to TRBJ2-7; TRBD2 agrees at 7 bases. The CDR3 loop is CASSFPRASGSPEAGSSYEQYF. CDR3 bases: TGTGCCAGCAGCTTTCCTCGGGCTAGCGGAAGCCCGGAGGCGGGAAGCTCCTACGAGCAGTACTTC.